This record looks at one TCR beta chain sequence and its context. The sample is drawn from a study of blood T cell repertoires in COVID-19. Background on the study: PBMCs, B-cell-depleted T cells, or T cells provided the cDNA or gDNA that made up the material.

J was trimmed by 5 bases and V by 2 bases; bases with no gene match: 4. Germline V gives CDR1 MNHNS, CDR2 SASEGT. The CDR3 runs 14 residues. Original data processing: Using reference gene primer amplification, nucleated cell counts were estimated. The data were produced by immunoSEQ multiplex PCR, yet TCRdb's version contains in-frame clones alone and is incomplete. V, J and clone size are those of that table, while D and trimming were read from the DNA. Of 200,000 to 250,000 clones in the sample, roughly 80% were seen once. This receptor was taken from a man aged 25-45 years with active or convalescent COVID-19. The rearrangement links TRBV6-1 to TRBJ1-2; the match to TRBD1 covers 8 bases. Sequencing was carried out using peripheral blood. CDR3 in DNA: TGTGCCAGCAGTGAAATGGGGACAGGTTATGGCTACACCTTC. It translates to CASSEMGTGYGYTF.